These 13 T cell receptor beta chains were sequenced from one sample in a study of blood T cell repertoires in COVID-19. Assay: immunoSEQ multiplex PCR; the TCRdb copy retains only in-frame clones and omits some. The profile shows 150,000 to 200,000 clones, 82% of them singletons. The specimen was PBMCs or T cells enriched from blood (not recorded which). The source of these receptors is a man aged 40-49 years who had recovered from COVID-19.

Concerning this clone: A junction boundary mismatches the germline segment, possibly from a read error. The genes are TRBV7-7 and TRBJ2-5; no clear D gene. The CDR3 has 16 residues. CDR1 is SSHAT and CDR2 is FNYEAQ in the germline V gene (reference sequence). CDR3 loop: CASSLGTSWAQETQYF. In DNA form, the CDR3 reads TGTGCTAGCAGCTTAGGTACTTCGTGGGCTCAAGAGACCCAGTACTTC.

Worth noting for this clone: Within the sample, other DNA sequences also encode this same CDR3. The chain combines TRBV7-9 with TRBJ1-4, with TRBD1 matching over 7 bases. The junction had 6 bases not matched to a gene; V was cut back by 5 bases and J by 0 bases. Per germline, CDR1 SEHNR and CDR2 FQNEAQ (reference sequence). This CDR3 contains 16 residues. CDR3 sequence (DNA): TGTGCCAGCAGCAGGACAGGACTTGCAACTAATGAAAAACTGTTTTTT. This encodes CASSRTGLATNEKLFF.

Comments on this clone: The same CDR3 is also encoded by other DNA sequences in this sample. This chain uses TRBV7-2 with TRBJ2-4; 8 nucleotides agree with TRBD2. V shed 4 bases, J shed 1 base, and the junction held 0 bases outside the gene matches. The CDR3 is made up of 14 amino acids. CDR1 and CDR2 (germline): SGHTA, FQGNSA. The DNA for the CDR3 is TGTGCCAGCAGCTCGGGGGGGGCCAAAAACATTCAGTACTTC. Its protein is CASSSGGAKNIQYF.

This clone was detected only a few times. The chain uses TRBV7-3 and TRBJ1-6; 9 bases line up with TRBD1. This CDR3 has 15 amino acids. Germline V gene data show CDR1 as SGHTA and CDR2 as FQGTGA. Losses at the gene ends were 5 bases for V and 10 bases for J; bases not matched to a gene: 9. For the CDR3, the DNA is TGTGCCAGCAGCGAACAGGGGGCAAGGGACTCACCCCTCCACTTT. The encoded protein is CASSEQGARDSPLHF.

V usage is TRBV6-5 and J usage is TRBJ2-7, with D possibly being TRBD1 (7 bases). V dropped 4 bases and J dropped 6 bases, with 13 bases sitting between them. Germline V gene lookup returns CDR1 MNHEY and CDR2 SVGAGI. This CDR3 comprises 13 residues. CDR3 in amino acids: CASSLEGATEQYV. As DNA, the CDR3 is TGTGCCAGCAGTTTGGAGGGGGCGACCGAGCAGTACGTC.

The rearrangement joins TRBV19 to TRBJ1-4, with D perhaps matching TRBD1 (5 bases). Germline CDR1 and CDR2: LNHDA and SQIVND (reference sequence). Trimming took off 6 bases at V and 8 bases at J, with 10 bases between the two ends. The CDR3 spans 12 residues. The CDR3 DNA is TGTGCCAGTAGCGCCCGGGGGGAAAAACTGTTTTTT. Translation: CASSARGEKLFF.

The chain has TRBV7-3 and TRBJ2-3, with 7 bases identical to TRBD2. The junction had 5 bases not matched to a gene; V was cut back by 3 bases and J by 2 bases. Looked up from germline, CDR1 is SGHTA and CDR2 is FQGTGA. CDR3 length: 15 amino acids. This chain's CDR3 is CASSFSSGSTDTQYF. In nucleotides, the CDR3 is TGTGCCAGCAGCTTCTCTAGCGGATCCACAGATACGCAGTATTTT.

This chain links TRBV6-2 or TRBV6-3 with TRBJ2-3, with 11 nucleotides matching TRBD2. The CDR3 is 14 amino acids. With 5 bases clipped from V and 7 bases from J, the junction kept 5 bases outside the gene matches. The V gene's germline CDR1 is MNHEY and CDR2 SVGEGT. As DNA, the CDR3 is TGTGCCAGCAGTAAGACTAGCGGGATATATACGCAGTATTTT. Translated, it gives CASSKTSGIYTQYF.

This chain connects TRBV7-2 to TRBJ1-4; 10 bases match TRBD1. The CDR3 totals 16 residues. Germline assignment: CDR1 SGHTA and CDR2 FQGNSA. The junction had 12 bases not matched to a gene; V was cut back by 6 bases and J by 8 bases. DNA for the CDR3: TGTGCCAGCAGTCTCGACAGGGGGCATCTCAGCGAAAAACTGTTTTTT. Its translation is CASSLDRGHLSEKLFF.

A single count supports this clone. The V and J genes are TRBV4-2 and TRBJ2-1; the match to TRBD1 covers 7 bases. CDR1 is LGHNA, CDR2 YNFKEQ, per germline. The CDR3 covers 18 residues. J gave up 0 bases and V 0 bases, and 8 bases lay outside the gene matches. This CDR3 reads CASSQDFPGDSSYNEQFF. In DNA form, the CDR3 reads TGTGCCAGCAGCCAAGATTTCCCAGGGGACAGCTCCTACAATGAGCAGTTCTTC.

This clone was observed a single time. CDR3 coding DNA: TGTGCCAGCAGCCCCCGAAGGGTCATCTCGAGGGTTCCCACCTACGAGCAGTACTTC. It translates to CASSPRRVISRVPTYEQYF. The gene calls are TRBV28 and TRBJ2-7; D perhaps matches TRBD2 (5 bases). There are 19 residues in the CDR3. V dropped 6 bases and J dropped 2 bases, with 29 bases sitting between them. Germline V gene lookup returns CDR1 MDHEN and CDR2 SYDVKM.

The V gene is TRBV9, the J gene TRBJ2-1, with D possibly TRBD2 on 6 matching bases. V was clipped by 0 bases and J by 2 bases, with 12 bases between them. The CDR3 loop spans 16 amino acids. CDR1 is SGDLS and CDR2 is YYNGEE in the germline V gene. CDR3 nucleotide sequence: TGTGCCAGCAGCGTAGTAGAGCGGGTGGCCTACAATGAGCAGTTCTTC. It is translated as CASSVVERVAYNEQFF.

This clone was detected once. This chain joins TRBV7-8 and TRBJ2-1, with D unclear. Trimming cost V 2 bases and J 5 bases, with 7 bases left between them. The CDR3 extends over 13 amino acids. Germline lookup yields CDR1 SGHVS and CDR2 FQNEAQ. The CDR3 DNA reads TGTGCCAGCAGCTTAAGCCCCGACAATGAGCAGTTCTTC. It yields the protein CASSLSPDNEQFF. Drawing the rest from reference TRBV7-8 and TRBJ2-1, the complete variable domain is GAGVSQSPRYKVAKRGQDVALRCDPISGHVSLFWYQQALGQGPEFLTYFQNEAQLDKSGLPSDRFFAERPEGSVSTLKIQRTQQEDSAVYLCASSLSPDNEQFFGPGTRLTVL.